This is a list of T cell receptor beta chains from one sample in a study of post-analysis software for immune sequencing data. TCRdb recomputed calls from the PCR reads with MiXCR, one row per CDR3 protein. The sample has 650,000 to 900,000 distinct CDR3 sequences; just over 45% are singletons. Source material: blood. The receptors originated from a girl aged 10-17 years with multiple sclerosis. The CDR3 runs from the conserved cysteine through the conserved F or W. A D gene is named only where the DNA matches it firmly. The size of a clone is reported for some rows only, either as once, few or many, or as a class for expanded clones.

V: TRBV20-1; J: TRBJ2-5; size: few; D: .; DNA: TGCAGTGCTGACCTGGGTCGTGCAGAAGAGACCCAGTACTTC; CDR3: CSADLGRAEETQYF
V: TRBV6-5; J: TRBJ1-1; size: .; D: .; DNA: TGTGCCAGCAGGCGCCGAGAGGGGTTGAAGGCTGAAGCTTTCTTT; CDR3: CASRRREGLKAEAFF
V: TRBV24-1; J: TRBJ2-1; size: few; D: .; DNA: TGTGCCACCAGTGAAACTCCCGGGACTCCCGGGTACAATGAGCAGTTCTTC; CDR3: CATSETPGTPGYNEQFF
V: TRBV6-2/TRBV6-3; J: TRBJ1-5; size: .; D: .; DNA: TGTGCCAGCAGTTACGGAGAGCCGAGGGCCAATCAGCCCCAGCATTTT; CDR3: CASSYGEPRANQPQHF
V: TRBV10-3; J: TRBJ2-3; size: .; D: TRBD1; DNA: TGTGCCATCTTAGGACAGGGAACAGATACGCAGTATTTT; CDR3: CAILGQGTDTQYF
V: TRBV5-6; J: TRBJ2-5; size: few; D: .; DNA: TGTGCCAGCAGCTTTTCGGCGGGAAAAGAGACCCAGTACTTC; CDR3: CASSFSAGKETQYF
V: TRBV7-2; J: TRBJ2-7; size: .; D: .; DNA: TGTGCCAGCAGCTTAGATTTCAACTACGAGCAGTACTTC; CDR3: CASSLDFNYEQYF
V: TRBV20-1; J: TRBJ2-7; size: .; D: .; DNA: TGCAGTGCTTCAGGACTTGACTCCTACGAGCAGTACTTC; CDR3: CSASGLDSYEQYF
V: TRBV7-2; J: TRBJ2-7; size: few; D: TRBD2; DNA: TGTGCCAGCAGCCCGCGGGCTAGCGGGAAAACTTACGAGCAGTACTTC; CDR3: CASSPRASGKTYEQYF
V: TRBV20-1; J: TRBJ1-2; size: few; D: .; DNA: TGCAGTGCTTTATTCCGGGACATATCTTATGGCTACACCTTC; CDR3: CSALFRDISYGYTF
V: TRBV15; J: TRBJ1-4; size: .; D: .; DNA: TGTGCCACCAGCAGAGAGAGGCGTACCGAAAAACTGTTTTTT; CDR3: CATSRERRTEKLFF
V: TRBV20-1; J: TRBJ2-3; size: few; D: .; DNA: TGCAGTGTAACGAGCGAGGGGCTGAATACGCAGTATTTT; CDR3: CSVTSEGLNTQYF
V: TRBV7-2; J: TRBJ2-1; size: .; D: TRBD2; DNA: TGTGCCAGCAGCGAAAGGACTAGCGACAGCTCCTACAATGAGCAGTTCTTC; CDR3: CASSERTSDSSYNEQFF
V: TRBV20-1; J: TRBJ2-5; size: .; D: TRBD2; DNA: TGCAGTGCGAGGACTAGCGGGAGGCTCCCGGGGCAGTACTTC; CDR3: CSARTSGRLPGQYF
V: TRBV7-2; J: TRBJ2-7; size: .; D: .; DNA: TGTGCCAGCAGCTTAGATGATTGGGAGCAGTACTTC; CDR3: CASSLDDWEQYF
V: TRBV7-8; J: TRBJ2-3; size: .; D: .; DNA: TGTGCCAGCAGCCCGGCGGACCCGCTTTATAGCACAGATACGCAGTATTTT; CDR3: CASSPADPLYSTDTQYF
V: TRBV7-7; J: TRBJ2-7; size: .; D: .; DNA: TGTGCTAGCCCTTCAATCAGGCAGAGTGAGGTCTCCTACGAGCAGTACTTC; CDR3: CASPSIRQSEVSYEQYF
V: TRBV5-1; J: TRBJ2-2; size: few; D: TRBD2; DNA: TGCGCCAGCAGAGAACTAGCGGGAGTAAGCACCGGGGAGCTGTTTTTT; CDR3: CASRELAGVSTGELFF
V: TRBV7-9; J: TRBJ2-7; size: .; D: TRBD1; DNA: TGTGCCAGCAGCTCTACCCGGGACAGGGGGAGCGAGCAGTACTTC; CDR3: CASSSTRDRGSEQYF
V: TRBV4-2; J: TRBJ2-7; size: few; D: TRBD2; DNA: TGTGCCAGCAGCCAAGAAGGTTGGGTAGCGGGCACAAACTACGAGCAGTACTTC; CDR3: CASSQEGWVAGTNYEQYF
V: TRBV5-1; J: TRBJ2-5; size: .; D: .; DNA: TGCGCCAGCAGCTTGGAAGGGGGTCCCCAAGAGACCCAGTACTTC; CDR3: CASSLEGGPQETQYF
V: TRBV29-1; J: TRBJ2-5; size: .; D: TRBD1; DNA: TGCAGCGTTGAAGCACTTTGGACAGGGAAAGAGACCCAGTACTTC; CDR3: CSVEALWTGKETQYF
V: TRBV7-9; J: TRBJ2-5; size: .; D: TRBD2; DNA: TGTGCCAGCAACTCACGGCTAGCGGGTACCCAAGAGACCCAGTACTTC; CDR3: CASNSRLAGTQETQYF
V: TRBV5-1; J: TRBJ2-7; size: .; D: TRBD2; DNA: TGCGCCAGCAGCGGTACCGGGACTACCCCCTACGAGCAGTACTTC; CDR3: CASSGTGTTPYEQYF
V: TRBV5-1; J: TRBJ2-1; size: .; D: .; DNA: TGCGCCAGCAGCTTGTCAGACCTCTACAATGAGCAGTTCTTC; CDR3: CASSLSDLYNEQFF
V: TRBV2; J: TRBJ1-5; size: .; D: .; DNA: TGTGCCAGCAGTGAAGCGCTTCCCGGGACCCATCAGCCCCAGCATTTT; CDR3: CASSEALPGTHQPQHF
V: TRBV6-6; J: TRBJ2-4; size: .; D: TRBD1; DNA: TGTGCCAGCAGTTCGATCGGAAACGGACAGGGAGAGTACTTC; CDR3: CASSSIGNGQGEYF
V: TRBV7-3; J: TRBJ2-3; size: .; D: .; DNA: TGTGCCAGCAGCCCCCCTGAGGGAGTGACGCAGTATTTT; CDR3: CASSPPEGVTQYF
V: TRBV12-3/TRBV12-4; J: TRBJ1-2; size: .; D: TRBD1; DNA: TGTGCCAGCAGTTTGTCAGGGGGTGCCTATGGCTACACCTTC; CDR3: CASSLSGGAYGYTF
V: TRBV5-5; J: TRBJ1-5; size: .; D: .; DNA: TGTGCCAGCAGCTGGGACAACGGCAATCAGCCCCAGCATTTT; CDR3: CASSWDNGNQPQHF
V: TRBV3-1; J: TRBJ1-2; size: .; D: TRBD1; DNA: TGTGCCAGCAGCCCCAGCTTGGGACAGCCCCATGGCTACACCTTC; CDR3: CASSPSLGQPHGYTF
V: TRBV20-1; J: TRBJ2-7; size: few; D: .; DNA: TGCAGTGCTAGAGGACCTAGCAGGGGCTACGAGCAGTACTTC; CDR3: CSARGPSRGYEQYF
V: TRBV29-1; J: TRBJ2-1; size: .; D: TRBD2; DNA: TGCAGCGTTGATCGGCTAGCGGCCCCTAATGAGCAGTTCTTC; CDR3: CSVDRLAAPNEQFF
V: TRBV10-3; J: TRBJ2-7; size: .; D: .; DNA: TGTGCCATCAGTACCAATTACGAGCAGTACTTC; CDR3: CAISTNYEQYF
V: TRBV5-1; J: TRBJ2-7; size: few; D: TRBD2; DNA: TGCGCCAGCAGTCCAGAACCGGGACTAGCGTGGTACGAGCAGTACTTC; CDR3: CASSPEPGLAWYEQYF
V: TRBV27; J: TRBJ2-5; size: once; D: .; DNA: TGTGCCAGCAGCTCCCCCAGCGCGGGACAGCCCCTAAATGGGCAGTACTTC; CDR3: CASSSPSAGQPLNGQYF
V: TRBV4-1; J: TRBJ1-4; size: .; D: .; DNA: TGCGCCAGCAGCCAAGGGGGTGTGGAGGAAAAACTGTTTTTT; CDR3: CASSQGGVEEKLFF
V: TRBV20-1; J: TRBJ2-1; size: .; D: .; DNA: TGCAGTGCTAGGGACCCTGGGACCCCGCGGCCGGGGCAGTTCTTC; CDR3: CSARDPGTPRPGQFF
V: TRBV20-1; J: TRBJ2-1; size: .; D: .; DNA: TGCAGTGCTAGGTCTCCCTCGGGCTACAATGAGCAGTTCTTC; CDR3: CSARSPSGYNEQFF
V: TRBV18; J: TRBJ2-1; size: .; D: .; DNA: TGTGCCAGCTCGGCAACTAGAAATGAGCAGTTCTTC; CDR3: CASSATRNEQFF
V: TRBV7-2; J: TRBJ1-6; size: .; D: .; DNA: TGTGCCAGCAGCTTAGCCGGGACAAACAATTCACCCCTCCACTTT; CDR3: CASSLAGTNNSPLHF
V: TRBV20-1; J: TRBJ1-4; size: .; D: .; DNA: TGCAGTGCGACGACCGGGACGGGAAATGGAAAACTGTTTTTT; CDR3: CSATTGTGNGKLFF
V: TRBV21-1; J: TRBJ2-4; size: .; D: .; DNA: TGTGTCAGCAGCAGGGTGACGGAGCGGGAGGGGAACATTCAGTACTTC; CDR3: CVSSRVTEREGNIQYF
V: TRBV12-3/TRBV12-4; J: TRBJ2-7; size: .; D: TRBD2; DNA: TGTGCCAGCACCCATACGGGGACTAGTGGGGCTCCCTACGAGCAGTACTTC; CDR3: CASTHTGTSGAPYEQYF
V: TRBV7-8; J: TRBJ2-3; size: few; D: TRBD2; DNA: TGTGCCTCCCTATCGACTAGCGGGCCCACAGATACGCAGTATTTT; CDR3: CASLSTSGPTDTQYF
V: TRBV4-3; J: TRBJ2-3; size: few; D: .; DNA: TGCGCCAGCAGCCAGCTGCAGGGGGAGGGTGTCACAGATACGCAGTATTTT; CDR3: CASSQLQGEGVTDTQYF
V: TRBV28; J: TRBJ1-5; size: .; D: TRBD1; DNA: TGTGCCAGCAGTTTAATACGGGACAGGGGGCCGAGATGGGGAAATCAGCCCCAGCATTTT; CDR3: CASSLIRDRGPRWGNQPQHF
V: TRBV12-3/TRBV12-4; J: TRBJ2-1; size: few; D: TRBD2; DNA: TGTGCCAGCAGTTTCCTCCAAGGGACTAGCGGGTCCAATGAGCAGTTCTTC; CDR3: CASSFLQGTSGSNEQFF
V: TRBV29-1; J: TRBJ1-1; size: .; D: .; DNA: TGCAGCGTTGGGCTCCCCACTGAAGCTTTCTTT; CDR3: CSVGLPTEAFF
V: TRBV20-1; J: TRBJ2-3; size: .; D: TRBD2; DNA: TGCAGTGCTAGACGACCTAATAGCGGGAGAACAGATACGCAGTATTTT; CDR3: CSARRPNSGRTDTQYF